These 13 T cell receptor beta chains were all obtained from the same sample, sequenced in a study of blood T cell repertoires in COVID-19. Method: immunoSEQ multiplex PCR; TCRdb's copy keeps in-frame clones and lacks some. In the table there are about 250,000 clones, approximately 86% of which are singletons. Material for sequencing was peripheral blood. Receptors originate from a woman aged 55-70 years who had recovered from COVID-19.

The V and J genes are TRBV14 and TRBJ2-2; weak D call: TRBD1 (6 bases). The CDR3 runs 15 residues. Trimming pared 0 bases from V and 6 bases from J, leaving 11 bases between. CDR1 and CDR2 (germline): SGHDN, FVKESK. CDR3 protein: CASSQDTGIAGELFF. CDR3 DNA sequence: TGTGCCAGCAGCCAAGACACAGGGATCGCCGGGGAGCTGTTTTTT.

The chain carries TRBV5-1 and TRBJ1-2; TRBD1 is a possible D gene (6 bases). The length of the CDR3 is 14 residues. Trimming pared 3 bases from V and 7 bases from J, leaving 16 bases between. CDR1 SGHRS and CDR2 YFSETQ come from the germline V gene. The CDR3 here is CASSSQGSKFGYTF. In DNA, the CDR3 is TGCGCCAGCAGCTCACAGGGATCAAAGTTTGGCTACACCTTC.

The gene calls are TRBV6-5 and TRBJ1-3; possibly TRBD1 for D (6 bases). The CDR3 is 13 residues long. Trimming left V 6 bases short and J 2 bases short, with 8 bases between. From germline, CDR1 is MNHEY and CDR2 SVGAGI. The CDR3 is CASRAGAGNTIYF. As DNA, the CDR3 is TGTGCCAGCAGGGCAGGGGCTGGAAACACCATATATTTT.

The chain joins TRBV11-3 to TRBJ2-7; TRBD1 aligns across 9 bases. The CDR3 is 12 residues long. CDR1 SGHNT and CDR2 YENEEA come from the germline V gene. V shed 4 bases, J shed 6 bases, and the junction held 1 base outside the gene matches. The CDR3 DNA reads TGTGCCAGCAGCTCGGACAGGGGCGAGCAGTACTTC. Encoded protein: CASSSDRGEQYF.

V is TRBV6-5 and J is TRBJ1-5; 7 nucleotides agree with TRBD1. Germline CDR1 and CDR2: MNHEY and SVGAGI. CDR3 size: 15 residues. After removal of 6 bases from V and 1 base from J, the junction contained 6 bases not matched to a gene. This CDR3 is CASSPGQTSNQPQHF. CDR3 in DNA: TGTGCCAGCAGCCCGGGACAGACGAGCAATCAGCCCCAGCATTTT.

The genes are TRBV2 and TRBJ2-5; perhaps TRBD1 as D (6 bases). V lost 4 bases, J lost 5 bases, and 14 bases lay in between. The CDR3 is 14 residues long. Germline V gene data show CDR1 as SNHLY and CDR2 as FYNNEI. The CDR3: CASSGSRTVETQYF. The CDR3 DNA is TGTGCCAGCAGTGGTAGTAGGACAGTGGAGACCCAGTACTTC.

The chain uses TRBV9 and TRBJ2-2; possibly TRBD1 for D (5 bases). Germline lookup yields CDR1 SGDLS and CDR2 YYNGEE. V lost 3 bases, J lost 0 bases, and 9 bases lay in between. This CDR3 has 15 amino acids. The CDR3 protein is CASSAGQSNTGELFF. The CDR3 DNA sequence: TGTGCCAGCAGCGCAGGGCAGTCGAACACCGGGGAGCTGTTTTTT. The whole variable domain, remainder taken from reference TRBV9 and TRBJ2-2, is DSGVTQTPKHLITATGQRVTLRCSPRSGDLSVYWYQQSLDQGLQFLIQYYNGEERAKGNILERFSAQQFPDLHSELNLSSLELGDSALYFCASSAGQSNTGELFFGEGSRLTVL.

The chain uses TRBV11-3 and TRBJ1-3; possible D gene TRBD1, 6 bases. Germline values: CDR1 SGHNT, CDR2 YENEEA. The CDR3 has 13 amino acids. Trimming stripped 5 bases from V and 8 bases from J, with 13 bases between. The chain's CDR3 is CASSPPGGDTIYF. The CDR3 DNA follows: TGTGCCAGCAGCCCTCCTGGGGGCGACACCATATATTTT.

This clone was observed once. The chain has TRBV7-2 and TRBJ1-1; possibly TRBD1 for D (5 bases). This CDR3 comprises 14 residues. The germline gives CDR1 SGHTA, CDR2 FQGNSA. V was shortened by 3 bases and J by 2 bases, with 10 bases between the two germline ends. CDR3 sequence (DNA): TGTGCCAGCAGCTTTGGACATCTTAACACTGAAGCTTTCTTT. Its translation is CASSFGHLNTEAFF.

The chain has TRBV7-2 and TRBJ2-7; 7 positions agree with TRBD2. The CDR3 is 15 residues long. Germline V gene lookup returns CDR1 SGHTA and CDR2 FQGNSA. Losses at the gene ends were 2 bases for V and 6 bases for J; bases not matched to a gene: 10. In nucleotides, the CDR3 is TGTGCCAGCAGCTTAAGTGCAGCGGGGCTCGGCGAGCAGTACTTC. It encodes CASSLSAAGLGEQYF. Drawing the rest from reference TRBV7-2 and TRBJ2-7, the complete variable domain is GAGVSQSPSNKVTEKGKDVELRCDPISGHTALYWYRQSLGQGLEFLIYFQGNSAPDKSGLPSDRFSAERTGGSVSTLTIQRTQQEDSAVYLCASSLSAAGLGEQYFGPGTRLTVT.

The rearrangement joins TRBV19 to TRBJ1-2, with D perhaps matching TRBD1 (6 bases). Germline V lookup: CDR1 LNHDA, CDR2 SQIVND (reference sequence). V dropped 5 bases and J dropped 7 bases, with 17 bases sitting between them. This CDR3 comprises 14 residues. The CDR3 bases are TGTGCCAGTAGTGTTGGGCAGGGGATCATTGGCTACACCTTC. This translates into CASSVGQGIIGYTF.

There are a few counts of this clone. CDR3 coding DNA: TGTGCCAGCAGCTTCCCTTTCCCTAATTCACCCCTCCACTTT. Translating it yields CASSFPFPNSPLHF. The chain uses TRBV7-9 and TRBJ1-6; unclear D gene. Trimming cost V 3 bases and J 6 bases, with 9 bases left between them. The CDR3 contains 14 residues. Germline V lookup: CDR1 SEHNR, CDR2 FQNEAQ (reference sequence).

CDR3 sequence: CASSNSGGETQYF. As DNA, the CDR3 is TGTGCCAGCAGTAATAGCGGGGGAGAGACCCAGTACTTC. V gene TRBV28 combines with J gene TRBJ2-5; the match to TRBD2 covers 9 bases. This CDR3 is 13 amino acids long. From germline, CDR1 is MDHEN and CDR2 SYDVKM. V was clipped by 5 bases and J by 4 bases; unmatched bases: 2. Full variable domain (missing parts from reference TRBV28 and TRBJ2-5): DVKVTQSSRYLVKRTGEKVFLECVQDMDHENMFWYRQDPGLGLRLIYFSYDVKMKEKGDIPEGYSVSREKKERFSLILESASTNQTSMYLCASSNSGGETQYFGPGTRLLVL.